The clone carrying this TCR beta chain came up many times. Its specificity is unknown. These data belong to a study of Graves' ophthalmopathy and Graves' hyperthyroidism. The study, taken as a whole, reports: With a specificity of just under 75% and a sensitivity of around 71%, the model predicted ophthalmopathy progression. Blood also harbored most expanded thyroid clonotypes above 0.001 frequency.

RNA transcripts provided the template for amplifying TCR beta CDR3 regions. Following a first-round RT-PCR that used HTBI primers, a second-round multiplex PCR was carried out. TCRdb re-called the multiplex PCR reads through MiXCR, storing one row per CDR3 protein. Of approximately 410,000 distinct CDR3 sequences listed, about 16% are singletons. Sequenced: peripheral blood. The receptor was derived from a woman aged 18-30 years with stable Graves' hyperthyroidism.

The CDR3 spells CASSVEPGSNYGYTF. Here the CDR3 DNA reads TGTGCCAGCAGCGTAGAACCAGGGTCTAACTATGGCTACACCTTC. The gene calls are TRBV9 and TRBJ1-2, with a weak D call TRBD1 (5 bases). Trimming removed 0 bases at V and 0 bases at J, with 9 bases between. Looked up from germline, CDR1 is SGDLS and CDR2 is YYNGEE. This CDR3 contains 15 residues.